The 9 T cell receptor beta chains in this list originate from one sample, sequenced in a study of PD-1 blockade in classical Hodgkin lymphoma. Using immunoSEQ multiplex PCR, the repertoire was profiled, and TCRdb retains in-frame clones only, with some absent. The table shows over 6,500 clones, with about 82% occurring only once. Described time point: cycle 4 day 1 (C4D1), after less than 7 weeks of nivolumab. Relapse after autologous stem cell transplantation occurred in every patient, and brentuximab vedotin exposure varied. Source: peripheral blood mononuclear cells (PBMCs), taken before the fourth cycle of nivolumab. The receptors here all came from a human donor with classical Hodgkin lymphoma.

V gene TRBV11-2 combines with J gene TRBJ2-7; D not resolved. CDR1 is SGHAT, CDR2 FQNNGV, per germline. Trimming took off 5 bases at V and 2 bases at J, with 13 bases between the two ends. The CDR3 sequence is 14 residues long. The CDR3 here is CASSPTVGPYEQYF. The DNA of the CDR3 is TGTGCCAGCAGCCCCACGGTGGGCCCCTACGAGCAGTACTTC.

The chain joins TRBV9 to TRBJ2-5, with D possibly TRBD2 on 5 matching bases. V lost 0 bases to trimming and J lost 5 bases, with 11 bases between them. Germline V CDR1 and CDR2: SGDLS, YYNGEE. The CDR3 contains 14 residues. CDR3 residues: CASSVAEGRETQYF. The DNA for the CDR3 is TGTGCCAGCAGCGTAGCTGAGGGAAGGGAGACCCAGTACTTC.

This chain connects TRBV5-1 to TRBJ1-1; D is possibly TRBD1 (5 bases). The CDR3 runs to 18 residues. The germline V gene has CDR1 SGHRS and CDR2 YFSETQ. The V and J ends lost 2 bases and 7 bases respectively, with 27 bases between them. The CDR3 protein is CASSLWGGTGRETSEAFF. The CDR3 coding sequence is TGCGCCAGCAGCTTATGGGGCGGCACAGGTAGGGAAACCAGTGAAGCTTTCTTT.

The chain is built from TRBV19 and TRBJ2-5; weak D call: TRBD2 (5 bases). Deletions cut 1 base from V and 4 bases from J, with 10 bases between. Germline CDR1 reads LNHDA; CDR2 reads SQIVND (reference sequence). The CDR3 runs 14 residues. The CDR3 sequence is CASSIGRGAETQYF. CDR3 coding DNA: TGTGCCAGTAGTATAGGTCGGGGAGCAGAGACCCAGTACTTC.

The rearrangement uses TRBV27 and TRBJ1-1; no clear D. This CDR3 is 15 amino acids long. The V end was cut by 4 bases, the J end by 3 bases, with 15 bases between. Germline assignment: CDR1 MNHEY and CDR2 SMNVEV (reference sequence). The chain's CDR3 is CASSSSPGRYTEAFF. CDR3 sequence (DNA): TGTGCCAGCAGTTCGTCCCCTGGACGGTACACTGAAGCTTTCTTT.

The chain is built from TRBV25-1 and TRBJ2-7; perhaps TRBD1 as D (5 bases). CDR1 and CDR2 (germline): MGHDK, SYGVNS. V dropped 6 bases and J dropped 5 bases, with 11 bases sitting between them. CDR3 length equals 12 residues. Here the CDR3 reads CASRWQGHEQYF. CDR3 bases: TGTGCCAGCAGGTGGCAGGGCCACGAGCAGTACTTC.

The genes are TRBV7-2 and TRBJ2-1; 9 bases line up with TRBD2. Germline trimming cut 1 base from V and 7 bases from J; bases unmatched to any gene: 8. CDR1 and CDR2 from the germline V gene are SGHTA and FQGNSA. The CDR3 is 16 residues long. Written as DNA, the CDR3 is TGTGCCAGCAGCTTAGAGGTAGCTAGCGGGGTTAATGAGCAGTTCTTC. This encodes CASSLEVASGVNEQFF.

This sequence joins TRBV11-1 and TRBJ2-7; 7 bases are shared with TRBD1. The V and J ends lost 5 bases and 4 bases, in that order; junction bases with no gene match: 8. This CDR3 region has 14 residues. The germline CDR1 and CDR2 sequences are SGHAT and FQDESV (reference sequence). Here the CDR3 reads CASSLGQQGYEQYF. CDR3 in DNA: TGTGCCAGCAGCCTGGGACAGCAAGGGTACGAGCAGTACTTC.

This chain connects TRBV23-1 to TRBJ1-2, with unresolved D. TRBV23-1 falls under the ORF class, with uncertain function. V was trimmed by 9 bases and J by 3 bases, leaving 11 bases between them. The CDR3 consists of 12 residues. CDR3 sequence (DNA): TGCGCCAGAGGAGGGCAGGACTATGGCTACACCTTC. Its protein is CARGGQDYGYTF.